The 9 T cell receptor beta chains in this list originate from one sample, sequenced in a study of cytomegalovirus exposure and HLA in healthy donors. TCRdb's copy holds only in-frame clones and misses some; the assay was immunoSEQ multiplex PCR. This table holds about 78,000 clones, 95% to 97% found once. The sequencing input was PBMCs. The receptors originated from a man aged 18 to 35 in good health and CMV-seropositive.

The chain uses TRBV19 and TRBJ1-2; TRBD1 matches at 7 bases. Germline values: CDR1 LNHDA, CDR2 SQIVND (reference sequence). The V and J ends lost 3 bases and 3 bases, in that order; junction bases with no gene match: 4. The length of the CDR3 is 14 residues. The CDR3 loop is CASSMATGDYGYTF. The CDR3 region has the DNA TGTGCCAGTAGTATGGCTACAGGGGACTATGGCTACACCTTC. Full variable domain (remainder filled in from reference TRBV19 and TRBJ1-2): DGGITQSPKYLFRKEGQNVTLSCEQNLNHDAMYWYRQDPGQGLRLIYYSQIVNDFQKGDIAEGYSVSREKKESFPLTVTSAQKNPTAFYLCASSMATGDYGYTFGSGTRLTVV.

The chain is built from TRBV6-5 and TRBJ1-5; 11 bases are a match to TRBD1. J was trimmed by 6 bases and V by 5 bases; bases with no gene match: 3. This CDR3 has 14 amino acids. The germline V gene encodes CDR1 MNHEY and CDR2 SVGAGI. CDR3 nucleotide sequence: TGTGCCAGCAGTGATGGACAGGGGGCTCAGCCCCAGCATTTT. This encodes CASSDGQGAQPQHF.

The chain uses TRBV21-1 and TRBJ1-5; the table gives TRBD1 as D, unverified against the DNA. TRBV21-1 is listed as a pseudogene. The CDR3 runs to 16 residues. The CDR3 bases are TGTGCCAGCAGCAAAGCAACGACAGGGTGGAATCAGCCCCAGCATTTT. This sequence encodes CASSKATTGWNQPQHF.

V gene TRBV5-8 combines with J gene TRBJ1-2; 7 nucleotides match TRBD1. The CDR3 covers 14 residues. The germline V gene has CDR1 SGHTS and CDR2 YDEGEE. After removal of 0 bases from V and 8 bases from J, the junction contained 7 bases not matched to a gene. The CDR3: CASSLAKGGEGYTF. The CDR3 DNA sequence: TGTGCCAGCAGCTTGGCCAAAGGGGGCGAGGGCTACACCTTC.

The chain is built from TRBV27 and TRBJ2-3; D is possibly TRBD1 (6 bases). The length of the CDR3 is 14 residues. Germline-derived CDR1 and CDR2 are MNHEY and SMNVEV (reference sequence). With 4 bases removed from V and 6 bases from J, the gap between germline ends came to 14 bases. CDR3 loop: CASSWGQGTDTQYF. The CDR3 coding sequence is TGTGCCAGCAGTTGGGGTCAGGGGACGGATACGCAGTATTTT.

The rearrangement links TRBV11-2 to TRBJ1-1; 9 bases align to TRBD1. CDR1 is SGHAT, CDR2 FQNNGV, per germline. This CDR3 has 15 residues. Trimming removed 5 bases from V and 6 bases from J; junction bases left unmatched: 10. CDR3 sequence reads: CASSNTGQGFSEAFF. In DNA form, the CDR3 reads TGTGCCAGCAGCAATACGGGACAGGGTTTTTCTGAAGCTTTCTTT.

The chain has TRBV6-5 and TRBJ2-7; possibly TRBD2 for D (6 bases). The CDR3 consists of 15 residues. Trimming removed 2 bases at V and 7 bases at J, with 18 bases between. Germline V gene lookup returns CDR1 MNHEY and CDR2 SVGAGI. The CDR3 DNA is TGTGCCAGCAGTTACGGGATAGAAGCGGGTGAGGAGCAGTACTTC. Residues: CASSYGIEAGEEQYF.

This rearrangement joins TRBV15 to TRBJ2-7; 10 bases are shared with TRBD1. The V gene end was trimmed by 0 bases and the J gene end by 5 bases; junction bases not matched to a gene: 7. The CDR3 consists of 16 residues. Germline V lookup: CDR1 LNHNV, CDR2 YYDKDF (reference sequence). This CDR3 reads CATSRDWADRGDEQYF. CDR3 nucleotide sequence: TGTGCCACCAGCAGAGATTGGGCGGACAGGGGGGACGAGCAGTACTTC.

About this clone itself: The sample has other DNA sequences that encode this CDR3 too. V and J are TRBV6-6 and TRBJ1-5; 7 nucleotides align to TRBD1. V trimming: 4 bases; J trimming: 4 bases; junction bases outside the gene matches: 4. The CDR3 has 14 residues. Germline V CDR1 and CDR2: MNHNY, SVGAGI (reference sequence). The DNA for the CDR3 is TGTGCCAGCAGTTCTAGACAGGGTAATCAGCCCCAGCATTTT. Protein sequence: CASSSRQGNQPQHF.